Listed below are T cell receptor beta chains from one sample, sequenced in a study of human T cells and chemical hapten exposure. TCRdb reanalysed the reads using MiXCR and keeps one entry per CDR3 protein. Of about 120,000 distinct CDR3 sequences in the sample, around 8.5% were seen once. The sample taken for sequencing was whole blood. The receptors come from a human donor in good health. Some clones in this sample may be carry-over from other donors' samples. Both conserved end residues are trimmed from each CDR3. Clone size is stated in some rows and not others, as once, few, many or a class when expanded.

v_gene,abundance,j_gene,CDR3aa
TRBV6-5,few,TRBJ2-7,ASSTPTSPYEQY
TRBV12-3/TRBV12-4,many,TRBJ1-1,ASRTDRRLNTEAF
TRBV4-2,.,TRBJ1-5,ASSPTLTAWPQH
TRBV3-1,.,TRBJ2-2,ASSLGTSGVSGELF
TRBV7-9,.,TRBJ1-2,ASSLEGRTAVANYGYT
TRBV7-9,many,TRBJ1-3,ASSNIRGGRSGNTIY
TRBV5-1,few,TRBJ1-2,ASRAGEEYGYT
TRBV20-1,.,TRBJ2-3,SARTPKHTDTQY
TRBV6-5,once,TRBJ2-3,ASSYWEGGTDTQY
TRBV7-6,.,TRBJ2-7,ASSLAEGYEQY
TRBV10-3,.,TRBJ2-7,AISGGLAGGHEQY
TRBV7-9,.,TRBJ1-2,ASSLGDRNLFGYT
TRBV6-6,many,TRBJ1-5,ASNRAGYSNQPQH
TRBV19,.,TRBJ1-1,ASSRAGSTEAF
TRBV12-3/TRBV12-4,.,TRBJ2-2,ASSLSLGAGASTGELF
TRBV15,.,TRBJ2-3,ATSTERTGYRDTQY
TRBV3-1,.,TRBJ1-1,ASSQDPGGASEAF
TRBV27,.,TRBJ1-1,ASRDRSITEAF
TRBV10-3,few,TRBJ2-1,AISREPSGRAGEQF
TRBV12-3/TRBV12-4,.,TRBJ2-7,ASSLQTSSYEQY
TRBV10-3,.,TRBJ1-1,AISGEGRNTEAF
TRBV19,few,TRBJ2-3,ASSTRQGTTDTQY
TRBV7-2,few,TRBJ2-7,ASSLGQNRYEQY
TRBV6-1,.,TRBJ2-7,ASSEHRILNYEQY
TRBV27,few,TRBJ1-5,ASSFSGFNQPQH
TRBV2,.,TRBJ2-2,ASSWGRPTGGELF
TRBV9,many,TRBJ1-6,ASSDPRRDSPLH
TRBV6-2/TRBV6-3,many,TRBJ2-2,ASSSGNTGELF
TRBV9,few,TRBJ2-2,ASSPWTSSAGELF
TRBV6-1,many,TRBJ2-3,ASSTGPTDTQY
TRBV29-1,few,TRBJ2-1,SVPDRVVYNEQF
TRBV7-2,many,TRBJ1-6,ASSLALGTSPLH
TRBV7-2,few,TRBJ2-3,ASSRDKGGRWSTDTQY
TRBV2,once,TRBJ2-2,ASTTLGNTGELF
TRBV6-5,.,TRBJ2-5,ASSYPAPGHRQETQY
TRBV29-1,many,TRBJ2-1,SVVAGPGGNEQF
TRBV20-1,many,TRBJ2-5,SATGTAPQAGGPGETQY
TRBV29-1,few,TRBJ1-3,SVNSGNTIY
TRBV14,few,TRBJ2-3,ASSQDGLSTDTQY
TRBV19,.,TRBJ2-1,ASSMPPGYFGNEQF
TRBV6-5,few,TRBJ2-2,ASGRRTGELF
TRBV12-3/TRBV12-4,.,TRBJ2-1,ASNILDRATYNEQF
TRBV5-1,many,TRBJ1-1,ASSLFGLGRTNTEAF
TRBV6-2/TRBV6-3,.,TRBJ2-1,ASQKGGGAYNEQF
TRBV7-8,.,TRBJ2-5,ASNQQVQETQY
TRBV27,many,TRBJ1-2,ASSSGGGGSGYT
TRBV4-1,few,TRBJ2-7,ASSLAPGQQYEQY
TRBV6-5,few,TRBJ2-7,ASSYSMRAGRKSYEQY
TRBV6-2/TRBV6-3,few,TRBJ1-6,ASSLWQDEAPLH
TRBV10-2,.,TRBJ2-5,ASSESGRLAEKETQY
TRBV5-5,many,TRBJ1-5,ASSFLESNQPQH
TRBV27,many,TRBJ2-1,ASSFAPRSSYNEQF
TRBV3-1,.,TRBJ2-1,ASSQGGPNNEQF
TRBV11-1,many,TRBJ2-3,ASSLYTDTQY